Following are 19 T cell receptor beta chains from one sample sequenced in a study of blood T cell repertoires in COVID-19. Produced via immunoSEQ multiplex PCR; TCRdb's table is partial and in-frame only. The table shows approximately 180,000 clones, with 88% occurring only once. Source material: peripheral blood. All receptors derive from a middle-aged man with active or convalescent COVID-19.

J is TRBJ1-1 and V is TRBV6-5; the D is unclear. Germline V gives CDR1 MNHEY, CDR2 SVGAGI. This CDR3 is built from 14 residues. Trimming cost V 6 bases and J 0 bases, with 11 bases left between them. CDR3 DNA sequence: TGTGCCAGCAGATTGGAGGGCTTGAACACTGAAGCTTTCTTT. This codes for CASRLEGLNTEAFF.

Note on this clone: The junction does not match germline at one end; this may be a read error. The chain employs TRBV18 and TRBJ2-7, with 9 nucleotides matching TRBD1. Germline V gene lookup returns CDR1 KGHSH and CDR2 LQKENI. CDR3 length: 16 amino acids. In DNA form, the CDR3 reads TGTGCCAGCTCACCAAATACCGGGACAGGGATAGACGAGCAATACTTC. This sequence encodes CASSPNTGTGIDEQYF.

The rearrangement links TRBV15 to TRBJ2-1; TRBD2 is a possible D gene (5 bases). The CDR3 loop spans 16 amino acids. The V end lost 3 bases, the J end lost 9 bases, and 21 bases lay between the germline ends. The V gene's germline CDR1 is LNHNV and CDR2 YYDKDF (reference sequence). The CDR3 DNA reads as TGTGCCACCAGCAGTTCTGGAGGCGGCAATAGGATTGAGCAGTTCTTC. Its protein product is CATSSSGGGNRIEQFF.

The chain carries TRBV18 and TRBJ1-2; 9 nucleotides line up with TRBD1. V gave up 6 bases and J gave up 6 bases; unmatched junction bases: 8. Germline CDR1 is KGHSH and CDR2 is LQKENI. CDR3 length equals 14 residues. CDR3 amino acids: CASSIDRGTDGYTF. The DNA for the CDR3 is TGTGCCAGCTCGATAGACAGGGGGACGGATGGCTACACCTTC.

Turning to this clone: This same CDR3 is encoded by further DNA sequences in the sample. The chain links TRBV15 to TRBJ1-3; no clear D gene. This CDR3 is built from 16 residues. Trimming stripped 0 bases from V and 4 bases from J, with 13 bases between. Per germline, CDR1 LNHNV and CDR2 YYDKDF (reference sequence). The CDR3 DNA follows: TGTGCCACCAGCAGAGATTTTCCCGGGTCGGGAAACACCATATATTTT. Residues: CATSRDFPGSGNTIYF. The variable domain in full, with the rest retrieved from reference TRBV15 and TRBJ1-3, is DAMVIQNPRYQVTQFGKPVTLSCSQTLNHNVMYWYQQKSSQAPKLLFHYYDKDFNNEADTPDNFQSRRPNTSFCFLDIRSPGLGDTAMYLCATSRDFPGSGNTIYFGEGSWLTVV.

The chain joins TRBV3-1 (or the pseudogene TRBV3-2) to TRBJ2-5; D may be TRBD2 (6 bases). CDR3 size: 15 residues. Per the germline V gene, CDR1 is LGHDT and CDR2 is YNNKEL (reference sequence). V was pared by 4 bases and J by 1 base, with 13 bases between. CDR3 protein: CASSPYLASQETQYF. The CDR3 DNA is TGTGCCAGCAGCCCCTATCTAGCGAGCCAAGAGACCCAGTACTTC.

The CDR3 coding sequence is TGTGCCAGCAGTGGCCGTCGGACGGGAGGCGAAAAACTGTTTTTT. This translates into CASSGRRTGGEKLFF. The J gene is TRBJ1-4, the V gene TRBV27; D not certain. Germline CDR1 is MNHEY and CDR2 is SMNVEV (reference sequence). This CDR3 contains 15 residues. Deletions cut 5 bases from V and 8 bases from J, with 18 bases between.

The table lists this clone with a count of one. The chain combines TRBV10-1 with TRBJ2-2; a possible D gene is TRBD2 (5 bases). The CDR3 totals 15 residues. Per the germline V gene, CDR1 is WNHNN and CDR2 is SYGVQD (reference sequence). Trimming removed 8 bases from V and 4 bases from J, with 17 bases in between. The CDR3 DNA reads TGCGCCAGCGTGGGGAGCGGTAGAACCACCGGGGAGCTGTTTTTT. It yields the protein CASVGSGRTTGELFF.

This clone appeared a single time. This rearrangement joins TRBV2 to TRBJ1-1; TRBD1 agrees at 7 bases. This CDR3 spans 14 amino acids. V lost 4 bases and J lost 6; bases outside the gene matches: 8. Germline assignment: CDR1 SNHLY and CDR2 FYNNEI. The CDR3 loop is CASSGMTGIAEAFF. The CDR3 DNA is TGTGCCAGCAGTGGAATGACAGGGATTGCTGAAGCTTTCTTT.

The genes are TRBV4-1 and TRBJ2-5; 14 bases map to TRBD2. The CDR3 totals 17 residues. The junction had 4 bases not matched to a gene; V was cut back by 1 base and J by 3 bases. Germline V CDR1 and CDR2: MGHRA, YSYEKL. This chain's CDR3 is CASSQGRGLAGEETQYF. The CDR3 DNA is TGCGCCAGCAGCCAAGGCCGGGGACTAGCGGGAGAAGAGACCCAGTACTTC.

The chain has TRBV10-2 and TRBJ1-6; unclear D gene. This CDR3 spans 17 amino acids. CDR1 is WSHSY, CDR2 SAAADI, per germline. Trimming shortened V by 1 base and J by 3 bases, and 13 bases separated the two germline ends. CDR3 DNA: TGCGCCAGCAGTGAGTTGGCGAGCAGGAACTATAATTCACCCCTCCACTTT. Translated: CASSELASRNYNSPLHF.

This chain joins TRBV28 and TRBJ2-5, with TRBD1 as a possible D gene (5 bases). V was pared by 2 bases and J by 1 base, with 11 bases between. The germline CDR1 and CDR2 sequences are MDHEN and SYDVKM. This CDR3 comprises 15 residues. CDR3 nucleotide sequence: TGTGCCAGCAGTTTAACAGGACGCCTCCAAGAGACCCAGTACTTC. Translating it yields CASSLTGRLQETQYF.

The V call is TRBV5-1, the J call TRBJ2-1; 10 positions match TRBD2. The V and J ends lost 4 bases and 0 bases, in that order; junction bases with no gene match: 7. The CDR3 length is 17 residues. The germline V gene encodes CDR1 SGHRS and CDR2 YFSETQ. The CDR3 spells CASSASSGRISYNEQFF. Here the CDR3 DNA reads TGCGCCAGCAGCGCAAGTAGCGGGAGGATCTCCTACAATGAGCAGTTCTTC.

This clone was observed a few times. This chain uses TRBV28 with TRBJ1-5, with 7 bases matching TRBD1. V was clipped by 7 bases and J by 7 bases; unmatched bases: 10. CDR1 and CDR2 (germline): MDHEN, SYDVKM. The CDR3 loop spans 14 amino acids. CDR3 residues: CASIEGAQGQPQHF. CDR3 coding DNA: TGTGCCAGCATAGAGGGGGCGCAAGGGCAGCCCCAGCATTTT.

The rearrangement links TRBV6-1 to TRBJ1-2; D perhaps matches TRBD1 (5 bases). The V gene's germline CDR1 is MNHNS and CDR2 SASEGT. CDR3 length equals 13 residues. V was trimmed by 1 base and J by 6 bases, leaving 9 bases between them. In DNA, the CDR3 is TGTGCCAGCAGTGAAGTGGGGGGTGATGGCTACACCTTC. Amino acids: CASSEVGGDGYTF.

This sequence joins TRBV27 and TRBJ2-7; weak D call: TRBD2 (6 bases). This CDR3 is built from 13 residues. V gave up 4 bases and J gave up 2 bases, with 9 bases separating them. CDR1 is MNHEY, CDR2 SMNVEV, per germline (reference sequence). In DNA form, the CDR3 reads TGTGCCAGCAGTTCGGACTACACCTACGAGCAGTACTTC. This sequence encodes CASSSDYTYEQYF.

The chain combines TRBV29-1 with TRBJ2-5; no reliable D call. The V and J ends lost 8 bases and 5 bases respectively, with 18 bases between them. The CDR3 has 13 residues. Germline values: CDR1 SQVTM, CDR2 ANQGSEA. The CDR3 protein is CSSHSDVVETQYF. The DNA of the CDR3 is TGCAGCTCCCACAGTGATGTAGTTGAGACCCAGTACTTC.

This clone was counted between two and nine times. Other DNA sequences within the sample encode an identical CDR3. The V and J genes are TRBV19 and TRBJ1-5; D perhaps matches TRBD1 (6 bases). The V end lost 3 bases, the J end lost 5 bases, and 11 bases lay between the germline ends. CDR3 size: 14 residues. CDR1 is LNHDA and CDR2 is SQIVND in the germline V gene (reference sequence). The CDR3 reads CASSIQGSDQPQHF. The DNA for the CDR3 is TGTGCCAGTAGTATTCAGGGGTCCGATCAGCCCCAGCATTTT.

The CDR3 DNA follows: TGTGCTAGTGGTTTGGTATGGGACAGGGCCCTCGGAGTTGGAAACACCATATATTTT. It translates to CASGLVWDRALGVGNTIYF. The chain uses TRBV12-5 and TRBJ1-3; 9 bases are a match to TRBD1. The J segment lost 3 bases and the V segment lost 0 bases, leaving 12 bases of the junction unmatched. The CDR3 contains 19 residues. Germline CDR1 is LGHNT and CDR2 is FRNRAP.